A single sample is the source of the 18 T cell receptor beta chains below, sequenced in a study of blood T cell repertoires in COVID-19. Sequencing was performed with immunoSEQ multiplex PCR; in TCRdb, only in-frame clones are kept and a portion is missing. Here the sample spans more than 200,000 clones, 88% being singletons. What was sequenced was PBMCs or T cells enriched from blood (not recorded which). These receptors were taken from a woman in her 30s who had been exposed to COVID-19.

The CDR3: CASSLGPSQETQYF. For the CDR3, the DNA is TGTGCCAGCAGCTTAGGACCCAGCCAAGAGACCCAGTACTTC. The chain links TRBV13 to TRBJ2-5; the D is unclear. Germline values: CDR1 PRHDT, CDR2 FYEKMQ (reference sequence). The CDR3 contains 14 residues. The germline V and J ends were trimmed by 0 bases and 1 base, with 6 bases remaining between them.

V usage is TRBV6-5 and J usage is TRBJ2-4, with a weak D call TRBD2 (6 bases). CDR3 size: 13 residues. The germline V and J ends were trimmed by 6 bases and 6 bases, with 12 bases remaining between them. Germline values: CDR1 MNHEY, CDR2 SVGAGI. CDR3 sequence (DNA): TGTGCCAGCAGCGGGCAGGGAGGAAACATTCAGTACTTC. Translating it yields CASSGQGGNIQYF.

Only a few counts were recorded for this clone. This sequence joins TRBV29-1 and TRBJ2-7; D might be TRBD2 (6 bases). The CDR3 has 12 residues. Germline CDR1 and CDR2: SQVTM and ANQGSEA. V was clipped by 6 bases and J by 1 base, with 10 bases between them. The CDR3 loop is CSVGLASYEQYF. CDR3 nucleotides: TGCAGCGTGGGTCTAGCGTCCTACGAGCAGTACTTC.

The rearrangement joins TRBV5-1 to TRBJ2-3; TRBD2 matches at 7 bases. Losses at the gene ends were 2 bases for V and 4 bases for J; bases not matched to a gene: 7. Germline V gives CDR1 SGHRS, CDR2 YFSETQ. The CDR3 extends over 15 amino acids. This chain's CDR3 is CASSFTLSGPDTQYF. The CDR3 DNA follows: TGCGCCAGCAGCTTCACCCTTAGCGGGCCAGATACGCAGTATTTT.

The gene calls are TRBV2 and TRBJ1-1; the D is unclear. The germline V and J ends were trimmed by 6 bases and 7 bases, with 6 bases remaining between them. This CDR3 is 10 amino acids long. Germline V lookup: CDR1 SNHLY, CDR2 FYNNEI. This chain's CDR3 is CASSGYEAFF. The CDR3 DNA reads as TGTGCCAGCAGCGGGTATGAAGCTTTCTTT.

J is TRBJ2-7 and V is TRBV25-1; weak D call: TRBD1 (5 bases). Germline CDR1 is MGHDK and CDR2 is SYGVNS. The ends were cut back, 5 bases at V and 4 bases at J, with 12 bases in the middle. The CDR3 totals 13 residues. CDR3 sequence (DNA): TGTGCCAGCAGTTCGGACGGACATTACGAGCAGTACTTC. Translating it yields CASSSDGHYEQYF.

This chain joins TRBV5-5 and TRBJ2-7, with 7 bases fitting TRBD1. The CDR3 extends over 16 amino acids. V shed 0 bases and J 3 bases; nucleotides not matched to a gene: 9. Germline V gene sequence: CDR1 SGHKS, CDR2 YYEKEE (reference sequence). CDR3 sequence (DNA): TGTGCCAGCAGCTTGGCCAACAGGGGAACCGACTACGAGCAGTACTTC. Protein sequence: CASSLANRGTDYEQYF.

The rearrangement uses TRBV7-9 and TRBJ2-5, with 12 positions matching TRBD1. V lost 1 base and J lost 4; bases outside the gene matches: 4. CDR1 is SEHNR, CDR2 FQNEAQ, per germline (reference sequence). This CDR3 has 16 amino acids. The CDR3 sequence: CASSLGDRGRLETQYF. DNA for the CDR3: TGTGCCAGCAGCTTAGGGGACAGGGGGCGATTAGAGACCCAGTACTTC.

J is TRBJ2-7 and V is TRBV5-1; 11 positions agree with TRBD2. J gave up 1 base and V 4 bases, and 4 bases lay outside the gene matches. Germline V gene sequence: CDR1 SGHRS, CDR2 YFSETQ. The CDR3 spans 15 residues. The CDR3 DNA reads as TGCGCCAGCAGCCCCCTAGCGGGAGGATCCTACGAGCAGTACTTC. Translated, it gives CASSPLAGGSYEQYF.

The J gene is TRBJ2-1, the V gene TRBV7-7; D not resolved. V gave up 2 bases and J gave up 9 bases, with 11 bases separating them. This CDR3 has 13 amino acids. Germline CDR1 and CDR2: SSHAT and FNYEAQ (reference sequence). The CDR3: CASSLTGLGEQFF. CDR3 DNA: TGTGCCAGCAGCTTAACTGGGCTGGGTGAGCAGTTCTTC.

The sample holds one count of this clone. The CDR3 protein is CATSRNRDSNQPQHF. CDR3 in DNA: TGTGCCACCAGCAGAAACAGGGATAGCAATCAGCCCCAGCATTTT. The J gene is TRBJ1-5, the V gene TRBV15; TRBD1 might be the D (6 bases). The germline gives CDR1 LNHNV, CDR2 YYDKDF (reference sequence). The CDR3 contains 15 residues. Trimming pared 2 bases from V and 0 bases from J, leaving 8 bases between.

This clone has only one observation. This chain uses TRBV28 with TRBJ2-2; 9 nucleotides agree with TRBD1. Germline loops: CDR1 MDHEN, CDR2 SYDVKM. This CDR3 comprises 15 residues. V trimming: 2 bases; J trimming: 5 bases; junction bases outside the gene matches: 3. The CDR3 DNA reads as TGTGCCAGCAGTTTACCCGGGACAGGGACCGGGGAGCTGTTTTTT. Its translation: CASSLPGTGTGELFF.

The chain joins TRBV29-1 to TRBJ2-1; TRBD2 agrees at 14 bases. CDR1 is SQVTM and CDR2 is ANQGSEA in the germline V gene. The CDR3 covers 14 residues. The trim removed 7 bases at V and 8 bases at J, leaving 7 bases unmatched. The CDR3 loop is CSGGTSGRSYEQFF. CDR3 sequence (DNA): TGCAGCGGGGGGACTAGCGGGAGATCCTATGAGCAGTTCTTC.

This clone has a single count. V is TRBV5-4 and J is TRBJ2-7; weak D call: TRBD1 (6 bases). The V end lost 4 bases, the J end lost 1 base, and 18 bases lay between the germline ends. The CDR3 has 16 amino acids. The germline V gene encodes CDR1 SGHNT and CDR2 YYREEE (reference sequence). The CDR3 reads CASSTGGRGYSYEQYF. The CDR3 coding sequence is TGTGCCAGCAGCACCGGCGGCAGGGGATATTCCTACGAGCAGTACTTC.

This chain uses TRBV5-1 with TRBJ2-7, with 8 bases aligning to TRBD1. Per germline, CDR1 SGHRS and CDR2 YFSETQ. The length of the CDR3 is 17 residues. With V trimmed by 0 bases and J by 5 bases, 13 bases remained unmatched. CDR3 residues: CASSLAKGFRGPNEQYF. The DNA for the CDR3 is TGCGCCAGCAGCTTGGCCAAAGGTTTCAGGGGGCCGAACGAGCAGTACTTC.

The genes are TRBV18 and TRBJ2-7; D may be TRBD1 (6 bases). The CDR3 is 13 amino acids. V shed 4 bases and J shed 2 bases, with 9 bases lying between them. Germline values: CDR1 KGHSH, CDR2 LQKENI. The CDR3 reads CASSRDRTYEQYF. In DNA, the CDR3 is TGTGCCAGCTCACGAGACAGGACCTACGAGCAGTACTTC.

This clone was counted once. The rearrangement links TRBV12-3 or TRBV12-4 to TRBJ1-4; perhaps TRBD1 as D (5 bases). The CDR3 loop spans 13 amino acids. V dropped 6 bases and J dropped 8 bases, with 13 bases sitting between them. CDR3 coding DNA: TGTGCCAGCAGGGGGCAATTTGCGGAAAAACTGTTTTTT. Amino acids: CASRGQFAEKLFF.

This chain connects TRBV29-1 to TRBJ2-1; 14 nucleotides line up with TRBD2. V dropped 6 bases and J dropped 7; count of bases not matched to a gene: 2. Per the germline V gene, CDR1 is SQVTM and CDR2 is ANQGSEA. CDR3 length: 13 residues. The CDR3 reads CSVGLAGENEQFF. The DNA of the CDR3 is TGCAGCGTGGGACTAGCGGGAGAGAATGAGCAGTTCTTC.